The 25 T cell receptor beta chains reported below all come from one sample, sequenced in a study of blood T cell repertoires in COVID-19. TCRdb's copy holds only in-frame clones and misses some; the assay was immunoSEQ multiplex PCR. The sample contains 65,000 to 90,000 clones, roughly nine tenths of which appear only once. The sample consisted of peripheral blood. Every receptor here comes from a man aged 50 to 59 with acute or convalescent COVID-19.

This clone was detected a few times. V and J are TRBV7-9 and TRBJ1-4, with D maybe TRBD1 (6 bases). V lost 1 base to trimming and J lost 1 base, with 7 bases between them. The CDR3 consists of 15 residues. Germline values: CDR1 SEHNR, CDR2 FQNEAQ (reference sequence). The CDR3 loop is CASSLEGGTNEKLFF. The CDR3 coding sequence is TGTGCCAGCAGCTTAGAAGGGGGAACTAATGAAAAACTGTTTTTT.

This chain links TRBV30 with TRBJ1-6, with TRBD1 as a possible D gene (5 bases). The CDR3 is 13 amino acids. Germline values: CDR1 GTSNPN, CDR2 SVGIG (reference sequence). Trimming left V 2 bases short and J 9 bases short, with 11 bases between. The CDR3 is CAWSLGAGSPLHF. The CDR3 region has the DNA TGTGCCTGGAGTTTAGGGGCAGGTTCACCCCTCCACTTT.

The rearrangement uses TRBV28 and TRBJ1-1; TRBD1 matches 7 bases. V trimming: 4 bases; J trimming: 1 base; junction bases outside the gene matches: 6. Germline V gives CDR1 MDHEN, CDR2 SYDVKM. This CDR3 is built from 15 residues. CDR3 DNA: TGTGCCAGCAGTTCGGGACAGACGGGGAACACTGAAGCTTTCTTT. The encoded protein is CASSSGQTGNTEAFF.

The V call is TRBV30, the J call TRBJ2-5; no definite D call. The CDR3 is 15 amino acids. V lost 1 base to trimming and J lost 5 bases, with 17 bases between them. The germline CDR1 and CDR2 sequences are GTSNPN and SVGIG (reference sequence). This CDR3 is CAWSDGLALYETQYF. The DNA for the CDR3 is TGTGCCTGGAGTGACGGGTTAGCCTTATACGAGACCCAGTACTTC.

The chain employs TRBV18 and TRBJ1-2; D gene unclear. The V gene's germline CDR1 is KGHSH and CDR2 LQKENI. This CDR3 has 15 residues. V was cut by 0 bases and J by 0 bases, with 8 bases left in between. This CDR3 reads CASSPPTPTNYGYTF. CDR3 nucleotides: TGTGCCAGCTCACCACCCACACCGACTAACTATGGCTACACCTTC.

This rearrangement joins TRBV4-1 to TRBJ1-4; 11 bases are a match to TRBD1. CDR1 is MGHRA and CDR2 is YSYEKL in the germline V gene. Unmatched junction bases numbered 7, after V lost 6 bases and J lost 1 base. CDR3 length equals 17 residues. CDR3 DNA: TGCGCCAGCAGAAGAGGGACAGGGGGGGGAACTAATGAAAAACTGTTTTTT. Its translation: CASRRGTGGGTNEKLFF.

In its sample, this clone was seen once. V is TRBV12-3 or TRBV12-4 and J is TRBJ1-2; D is unclear. The germline V and J ends were trimmed by 5 bases and 8 bases, with 12 bases remaining between them. This CDR3 spans 12 amino acids. The CDR3: CASSPREGGYTF. CDR3 sequence (DNA): TGTGCCAGCAGTCCTCGGGAGGGAGGCTACACCTTC.

The chain uses TRBV6-5 and TRBJ1-1, with 7 bases aligning to TRBD1. J lost 4 bases, V lost 7 bases, and 3 bases had no gene match. The CDR3 totals 12 residues. Germline loops: CDR1 MNHEY, CDR2 SVGAGI. The CDR3 region is CASIAGGTEAFF. The DNA for the CDR3 is TGTGCCAGCATCGCAGGGGGCACTGAAGCTTTCTTT.

The gene calls are TRBV21-1 and TRBJ1-5. TRBV21-1 is recorded as a pseudogene. The CDR3 runs to 16 residues. DNA of the CDR3: TGTGCCAGCAGGGAACGGGAAGACTATAGCAATCAGCCCCAGCATTTT. Translating gives CASREREDYSNQPQHF.

The chain has TRBV19 and TRBJ2-4, with TRBD2 identical over 8 bases. This CDR3 has 15 residues. V was pared by 6 bases and J by 9 bases, with 13 bases of the junction left unmatched. CDR1 and CDR2 (germline): LNHDA, SQIVND (reference sequence). The DNA for the CDR3 is TGTGCCAGTAGAGAGTTAGCGGGGAGGAATGGCATTCAGTACTTC. Translating it yields CASRELAGRNGIQYF.

This clone was detected only once. The gene calls are TRBV2 and TRBJ2-5, with TRBD2 matching 10 bases. The CDR3 length is 15 residues. V lost 3 bases to trimming and J lost 2 bases; unmatched junction nucleotides: 3. CDR1 and CDR2 from the germline V gene are SNHLY and FYNNEI. The CDR3 spells CASSEASGGQETQYF. CDR3 sequence (DNA): TGTGCCAGCAGTGAGGCTAGCGGGGGTCAAGAGACCCAGTACTTC.

The chain links TRBV12-5 to TRBJ2-2; 7 nucleotides match TRBD1. Looked up from germline, CDR1 is LGHNT and CDR2 is FRNRAP. With V trimmed by 6 bases and J by 6 bases, 4 bases remained unmatched. This CDR3 comprises 13 residues. CDR3 in DNA: TGTGCTAGTGGCTTAACAGGGGCCGGGGAGCTGTTTTTT. Amino acid sequence: CASGLTGAGELFF.

This clone was observed a handful of times. This chain joins TRBV19 and TRBJ1-5, with 7 bases that match TRBD1. This CDR3 is built from 15 residues. V lost 4 bases, J lost 2 bases, and 5 bases stayed unmatched. Germline V lookup: CDR1 LNHDA, CDR2 SQIVND (reference sequence). Here the CDR3 DNA reads TGTGCCAGTAGTAGAGAGGGGGCTCGCAATCAGCCCCAGCATTTT. Its protein product is CASSREGARNQPQHF.

The chain is built from TRBV2 and TRBJ2-5; 10 bases match TRBD2. Germline V gene lookup returns CDR1 SNHLY and CDR2 FYNNEI. The CDR3 covers 14 residues. V shed 6 bases and J 4 bases; nucleotides not matched to a gene: 5. CDR3 sequence: CASRAGGVRETQYF. The CDR3 DNA reads TGTGCCAGCAGAGCGGGGGGGGTCAGAGAGACCCAGTACTTC. Based on the CDR3 plus reference TRBV2 and TRBJ2-5, the full variable domain is EPEVTQTPSHQVTQMGQEVILRCVPISNHLYFYWYRQILGQKVEFLVSFYNNEISEKSEIFDDQFSVERPDGSNFTLKIRSTKLEDSAMYFCASRAGGVRETQYFGPGTRLLVL.

This CDR3 is CASSYSGRRELFF. Here the CDR3 DNA reads TGTGCCAGCAGTTACTCGGGGCGTAGGGAGCTGTTTTTT. The chain couples TRBV6-5 to TRBJ2-2; a possible D gene is TRBD1 (5 bases). The CDR3 spans 13 residues. Germline assignment: CDR1 MNHEY and CDR2 SVGAGI. V lost 0 bases and J 9 bases, leaving 8 bases between the germline ends.

The V and J genes are TRBV5-4 and TRBJ2-5; unclear D gene. Germline loops: CDR1 SGHNT, CDR2 YYREEE (reference sequence). V gave up 2 bases and J gave up 4 bases, with 12 bases separating them. The CDR3 contains 14 residues. The CDR3 DNA reads TGTGCCAGCAGCTTCAGTCAGGTCGGAGAGACCCAGTACTTC. This encodes CASSFSQVGETQYF.

The chain combines TRBV19 with TRBJ2-1; TRBD2 aligns across 10 bases. The V and J ends lost 7 bases and 6 bases, in that order; junction bases with no gene match: 15. Germline CDR1 LNHDA, CDR2 SQIVND (reference sequence). The CDR3 contains 17 residues. CDR3 DNA: TGTGCCAGTACTAACCTGAGACCTAGCGGGGGTTCCAATGAGCAGTTCTTC. This codes for CASTNLRPSGGSNEQFF.

The CDR3 bases are TGTGCCAGTAAATCCCCACAGGGAAACTATGGCTACACCTTC. It translates to CASKSPQGNYGYTF. The chain uses TRBV19 and TRBJ1-2; weak D call: TRBD1 (6 bases). Trimming took off 7 bases at V and 2 bases at J, with 14 bases between the two ends. The CDR3 is 14 residues long. Germline CDR1 is LNHDA and CDR2 is SQIVND (reference sequence).

The chain joins TRBV7-6 to TRBJ1-3; TRBD1 might be the D (6 bases). The germline CDR1 and CDR2 sequences are SGHVS and FNYEAQ. V was clipped by 5 bases and J by 0 bases, with 17 bases between them. This CDR3 is 17 amino acids long. The CDR3 sequence is CASSASQGPLSGNTIYF. As DNA, the CDR3 is TGTGCCAGCAGCGCGTCTCAGGGGCCCCTCTCTGGAAACACCATATATTTT.

This clone appeared a single time. The rearrangement uses TRBV10-3 and TRBJ1-3, with D perhaps matching TRBD1 (5 bases). The V gene's germline CDR1 is ENHRY and CDR2 SYGVKD. With 6 bases removed from V and 2 bases from J, the gap between germline ends came to 11 bases. The CDR3 totals 14 residues. The CDR3 nucleotides read TGTGCCATCAGCCTCCCAGGGACTGGAAACACCATATATTTT. Translating gives CAISLPGTGNTIYF.

This sequence joins TRBV10-3 and TRBJ1-2; D gene uncertain. V was shortened by 8 bases and J by 4 bases, with 5 bases between the two germline ends. The length of the CDR3 is 10 residues. Germline values: CDR1 ENHRY, CDR2 SYGVKD. DNA of the CDR3: TGTGCCATCCGGGGCTATGGCTACACCTTC. Translation: CAIRGYGYTF.

The V and J genes are TRBV7-2 and TRBJ2-5, with TRBD2 identical over 7 bases. V was clipped by 1 base and J by 3 bases; unmatched bases: 2. The CDR3 is 14 residues long. Germline loops: CDR1 SGHTA, CDR2 FQGNSA. The CDR3 here is CASSLGLAEETQYF. The CDR3 region has the DNA TGTGCCAGCAGCTTAGGTCTAGCGGAAGAGACCCAGTACTTC.

This clone has only one observation. The chain couples TRBV6-1 to TRBJ1-1; possibly TRBD1 for D (6 bases). Trimming removed 7 bases at V and 5 bases at J, with 11 bases between. CDR3 size: 12 residues. CDR1 is MNHNS, CDR2 SASEGT, per germline. CDR3 region: CASNHQGTEAFF. The DNA of the CDR3 is TGTGCCAGCAACCATCAGGGGACTGAAGCTTTCTTT.

This clone was seen just once. This rearrangement joins TRBV7-2 to TRBJ1-1; a weak D match, TRBD1 (5 bases). The CDR3 is 16 residues long. Per germline, CDR1 SGHTA and CDR2 FQGNSA. The germline V and J ends were trimmed by 5 bases and 0 bases, with 16 bases remaining between them. Written as DNA, the CDR3 is TGTGCCAGCAGCAGCAGAGGAGACAGACTGAACACTGAAGCTTTCTTT. This codes for CASSSRGDRLNTEAFF.

CDR3 nucleotide sequence: TGCGCCAGCAGCCCTTATCCGCAGGGCCCTGGCACAGATACGCAGTATTTT. Amino acid sequence: CASSPYPQGPGTDTQYF. This chain joins TRBV5-1 and TRBJ2-3; the D gene is possibly TRBD1 (5 bases). V shed 4 bases and J shed 1 base, with 19 bases lying between them. In germline, CDR1 is SGHRS, CDR2 YFSETQ. This CDR3 comprises 17 residues.